The source of this T cell receptor (beta chain) is a study of OX40 agonist ivuxolimab in advanced cancers. Broader study findings: Expanded peripheral T cell antigen specificity was not determined. CD8+ T cells averaged more expanded clones than CD4+. Several nonresponders also turned out to have low normalized T-cell clonal expansion.

With respect to this clone: Its cognate antigen is unknown.

Anyone with autoimmune disease history or systemic immunosuppression was excluded. Germline V gene sequence: CDR1 MNHEY, CDR2 SMNVEV (reference sequence). This CDR3 has 18 residues. The germline V and J ends were trimmed by 1 base and 6 bases, with 22 bases remaining between them. TCRdb keeps only in-frame clones here, not all; method: immunoSEQ multiplex PCR. The table lists some 76,000 clones, about 94% of them singletons, with under 10% in the top ten. This receptor was identified in an adult with an advanced solid tumor such as melanoma, head and neck, liver or kidney cancer. V is TRBV27 and J is TRBJ2-1, with D possibly called TRBD1 or TRBD2 (5 bases each). The sample here was CD4+ or CD8+ T cells sorted from blood, taken in a trial of the OX40 agonist ivuxolimab. The CDR3 DNA follows: TGTGCCAGCAGTTTATACCCGCCGAGCGCGAGGGGAATCAATGAGCAGTTCTTC. This encodes CASSLYPPSARGINEQFF.